The present T cell receptor (beta chain) was sequenced within a study of cytomegalovirus exposure and HLA in healthy donors. Overall study results and limits: Published work reported that the classifier diagnosed cytomegalovirus status with high specificity and sensitivity. Cytomegalovirus association was assigned to 150 to 200 TCR beta chains. There were reportedly fewer N-insertions in an Asian-associated ancestry cluster than the approximately 700-donor mean, in a later analysis.

On this clone: As yet, its antigen is unknown.

Primers: 60 Vbeta forward and 13 Jbeta reverse. Per the study methods: There were about 86 million unique TCR beta chains by a later count, and approximately 12 million of them were shared. Clones were sequenced by immunoSEQ multiplex PCR, and TCRdb holds only the in-frame ones, with some missing. D and trimming were read from the DNA, whereas the V and J calls and clone size are those reported in that table. Here the sample table reports under 90,000 clones. The CDR3 loop spans 14 amino acids. The germline V gene encodes CDR1 MGHRA and CDR2 YSYEKL. J lost 7 bases, V lost 2 bases, and 5 bases had no gene match.

The specimen was PBMCs. The V call is TRBV4-1, the J call TRBJ1-5; 7 bases agree with TRBD1. This clonotype originated in a female donor in good health and CMV-seropositive. The CDR3 DNA reads as TGCGCCAGCAGCCAATGGGAAGGGGGCCAGCCCCAGCATTTT. Translating gives CASSQWEGGQPQHF.